The T cell receptor (beta chain) described here comes from a study of CD8+ T cells in alopecia areata. Looking at the study overall: Tofacitinib exposure lasted 6 to 18 months, followed by 6 months off drug. General study points: Compared with normal scalp, lesional scalp had higher clonality and more expanded CD8+ clones. Among the 100 top clones, expanded CD8+ clones, like scalp clonality, were significantly decreased by tofacitinib.

Documented treatment: oral pan-JAK inhibitor, 5-10 mg twice daily. Alopecia areata patients provided lesional scalp punch biopsies and peripheral blood, both collected for the study. RNA extraction was followed by reverse transcription into cDNA, which acted as the sequencing template. This table comes from immunoSEQ multiplex PCR, and its TCRdb copy is limited to in-frame clones, with some not included. The sample comprises 95,000 to 150,000 clones, around 60% of which are singletons, and under 7.5% rests with the top ten. This clone came up a few times. What it binds is unknown. Germline-derived CDR1 and CDR2 are SQVTM and ANQGSEA. The CDR3 is 18 residues long. V was clipped by 0 bases and J by 1 base, with 20 bases between them.

The rearrangement links TRBV29-1 to TRBJ2-3; D might be TRBD2 (7 bases). The starting material was CD4+ T cells sorted from blood, obtained at week 4, from a patient treated with tofacitinib. The source of this sequence is a human donor with alopecia areata. CDR3 loop: CSVEDRFGGAVGTDTQYF. CDR3 DNA sequence: TGCAGCGTTGAAGATCGGTTTGGGGGGGCCGTAGGCACAGATACGCAGTATTTT.